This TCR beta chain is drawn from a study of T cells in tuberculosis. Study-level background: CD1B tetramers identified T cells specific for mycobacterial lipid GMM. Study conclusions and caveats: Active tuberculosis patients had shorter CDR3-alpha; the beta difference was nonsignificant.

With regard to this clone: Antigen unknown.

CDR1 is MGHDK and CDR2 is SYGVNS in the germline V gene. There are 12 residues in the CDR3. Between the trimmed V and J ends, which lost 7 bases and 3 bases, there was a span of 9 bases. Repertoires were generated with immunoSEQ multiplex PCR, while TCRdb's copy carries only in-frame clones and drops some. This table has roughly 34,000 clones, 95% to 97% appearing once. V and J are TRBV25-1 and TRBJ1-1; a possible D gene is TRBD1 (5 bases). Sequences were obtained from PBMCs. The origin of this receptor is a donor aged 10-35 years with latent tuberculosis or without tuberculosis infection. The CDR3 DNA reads TGTGCCAGCAAGAAGGGGTACACTGAAGCTTTCTTT. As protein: CASKKGYTEAFF.